These 30 T cell receptor beta chains were sequenced from one sample in a study of shared clonotypes between healthy human individuals. Libraries were prepared by immunoSEQ multiplex PCR; TCRdb keeps only in-frame clonotypes and omits some of them. The sample lists about 500,000 clones, roughly four fifths occurring once. The sample was PBMCs. The origin of the receptors is a woman aged 40-49 years in good health. Some clones in this sample may be carry-over from other donors' samples.

This clone was detected ten times or more. The V and J genes are TRBV4-3 and TRBJ2-1; TRBD1 is a possible D gene (6 bases). The V gene lost 0 bases and the J gene lost 4 bases, with 13 bases spanning the gap. The germline V gene has CDR1 LGHNA and CDR2 YSLEER. The CDR3 totals 16 residues. CDR3 bases: TGCGCCAGCAGCCAAGATGGGGGCTTCGGATACAATGAGCAGTTCTTC. Amino acid sequence: CASSQDGGFGYNEQFF.

The CDR3 DNA is TGTGCCAGCAGTTTTGCGGGTCAGCCCCAGCATTTT. As protein: CASSFAGQPQHF. This rearrangement joins TRBV28 to TRBJ1-5; unclear D gene. Trimming took off 3 bases at V and 6 bases at J, with 6 bases between the two ends. From germline, CDR1 is MDHEN and CDR2 SYDVKM. There are 12 residues in the CDR3.

This clone occurred many times. CDR3 protein: CASSYTPGGTDTQYF. The CDR3 DNA reads TGTGCCAGCAGCTACACCCCAGGGGGCACAGATACGCAGTATTTT. The chain is built from TRBV7-6 and TRBJ2-3; perhaps TRBD1 as D (6 bases). This CDR3 spans 15 amino acids. Germline CDR1 is SGHVS and CDR2 is FNYEAQ. The germline V and J ends were trimmed by 4 bases and 1 base, with 12 bases remaining between them.

The chain employs TRBV7-3 and TRBJ1-4; TRBD1 aligns across 8 bases. Germline V gene lookup returns CDR1 SGHTA and CDR2 FQGTGA. The V and J ends lost 2 bases and 8 bases, in that order; junction bases with no gene match: 7. CDR3 size: 15 residues. CDR3 DNA: TGTGCCAGCAGCTTACATGGGACAGGACGGGAAAAACTGTTTTTT. This translates into CASSLHGTGREKLFF.

As to this clone: A much larger clone lies a single base off, so this may be a read error. The chain couples TRBV7-2 to TRBJ2-1; TRBD2 agrees at 9 bases. In germline, CDR1 is SGHTA, CDR2 FQGNSA. The length of the CDR3 is 15 residues. The CDR3 DNA sequence: TGTGCCAGCGCCACCGGGACTAGCATAGAGAATGAGCAGCTCTTC. It is translated as CASATGTSIENEQLF.

The chain recombines TRBV28 with TRBJ2-1, with 9 positions matching TRBD2. V shed 2 bases, J shed 7 bases, and the junction held 6 bases outside the gene matches. The V gene's germline CDR1 is MDHEN and CDR2 SYDVKM. The CDR3 is made up of 15 amino acids. CDR3 region: CASSLRLAGLNEQFF. DNA of the CDR3: TGTGCCAGCAGTTTAAGGCTAGCGGGATTAAATGAGCAGTTCTTC.

This chain joins TRBV28 and TRBJ1-2; D is ambiguous. CDR1 is MDHEN, CDR2 SYDVKM, per germline. The length of the CDR3 is 17 residues. Trimming removed 5 bases at V and 4 bases at J, with 23 bases between. CDR3 residues: CASSTVGWGSESYGYTF. The CDR3 DNA reads TGTGCCAGCAGTACTGTAGGCTGGGGTAGTGAGAGCTATGGCTACACCTTC.

The V gene is TRBV7-9, the J gene TRBJ2-3; D might be TRBD2 (5 bases). Germline V gives CDR1 SEHNR, CDR2 FQNEAQ (reference sequence). The CDR3 runs to 16 residues. Deletions cut 5 bases from V and 0 bases from J, with 15 bases between. CDR3 bases: TGTGCCAGCAGCCTTGAGCGGACGGATAGCACAGATACGCAGTATTTT. Translation: CASSLERTDSTDTQYF. Using reference TRBV7-9 and TRBJ2-3 for the parts outside the CDR3, the full variable domain is DTGVSQNPRHKITKRGQNVTFRCDPISEHNRLYWYRQTLGQGPEFLTYFQNEAQLEKSRLLSDRFSAERPKGSFSTLEIQRTEQGDSAMYLCASSLERTDSTDTQYFGPGTRLTVL.

The chain links TRBV18 to TRBJ2-1; 14 bases match TRBD2. V gave up 3 bases and J gave up 9 bases; unmatched junction bases: 4. Germline V gene data show CDR1 as KGHSH and CDR2 as LQKENI. The CDR3 consists of 15 residues. CDR3 nucleotide sequence: TGTGCCAGCTCACCTTTGACTAGCGGGAGGGGTGAGCAGTTCTTC. Encoded protein: CASSPLTSGRGEQFF.

The CDR3: CASRWNPGGETQYF. The CDR3 DNA is TGTGCCAGCAGGTGGAATCCAGGGGGGGAGACCCAGTACTTC. The chain employs TRBV7-2 and TRBJ2-5, with D maybe TRBD1 (7 bases). The V end lost 6 bases, the J end lost 5 bases, and 16 bases lay between the germline ends. The CDR3 has 14 residues. The germline V gene encodes CDR1 SGHTA and CDR2 FQGNSA.

The chain uses TRBV7-9 and TRBJ2-1; D might be TRBD2 (6 bases). The CDR3 contains 17 residues. Trimming cost V 6 bases and J 0 bases, with 18 bases left between them. Germline V gene sequence: CDR1 SEHNR, CDR2 FQNEAQ (reference sequence). The DNA of the CDR3 is TGTGCCAGCAGTTTACCCCCCGGGGGAAGCTCCTACAATGAGCAGTTCTTC. Its translation: CASSLPPGGSSYNEQFF. The complete variable domain, with remaining parts taken from reference TRBV7-9 and TRBJ2-1, reads DTGVSQNPRHKITKRGQNVTFRCDPISEHNRLYWYRQTLGQGPEFLTYFQNEAQLEKSRLLSDRFSAERPKGSFSTLEIQRTEQGDSAMYLCASSLPPGGSSYNEQFFGPGTRLTVL.

The chain couples TRBV4-3 to TRBJ1-3; D not resolved. V lost 0 bases to trimming and J lost 1 base, with 7 bases between them. The CDR3 loop spans 15 amino acids. Germline lookup yields CDR1 LGHNA and CDR2 YSLEER. The CDR3 here is CASSQDGVSGNTIYF. CDR3 coding DNA: TGCGCCAGCAGCCAAGATGGGGTATCTGGAAACACCATATATTTT.

This clone was counted a few times. The chain links TRBV7-8 to TRBJ1-5; D call uncertain. The CDR3 is made up of 16 amino acids. Germline V gene lookup returns CDR1 SGHVS and CDR2 FQNEAQ. V shed 6 bases and J shed 4 bases, with 19 bases lying between them. The CDR3 reads CASSPLARRENQPQHF. In nucleotides, the CDR3 is TGTGCCAGCAGTCCCTTGGCGAGGAGGGAAAATCAGCCCCAGCATTTT.

The CDR3 DNA reads as TGTGCCAGCTCACTAGGACAGGGGTACATTCAGTACTTC. Its translation: CASSLGQGYIQYF. The chain links TRBV18 to TRBJ2-4; 9 positions match TRBD1. After removal of 4 bases from V and 8 bases from J, the junction contained 3 bases not matched to a gene. Germline CDR1 reads KGHSH; CDR2 reads LQKENI. The CDR3 totals 13 residues.

The rearrangement links TRBV29-1 to TRBJ1-2; 7 bases match TRBD1. Trimming cost V 4 bases and J 2 bases; bases outside gene matches: 4. Germline values: CDR1 SQVTM, CDR2 ANQGSEA. The length of the CDR3 is 13 residues. CDR3 sequence: CSVGPGQNYGYTF. In DNA form, the CDR3 reads TGCAGCGTTGGGCCGGGACAGAACTATGGCTACACCTTC.

The chain is built from TRBV7-9 and TRBJ1-1; D might be TRBD1 (5 bases). The CDR3 length is 14 residues. From germline, CDR1 is SEHNR and CDR2 FQNEAQ (reference sequence). Trimming shortened V by 5 bases and J by 1 base, and 11 bases separated the two germline ends. For the CDR3, the DNA is TGTGCCAGCAGCGCCCGGACAACGAACACTGAAGCTTTCTTT. Amino acid sequence: CASSARTTNTEAFF.

The chain links TRBV29-1 to TRBJ2-7; D gene unclear. This CDR3 spans 10 amino acids. V lost 4 bases to trimming and J lost 5 bases, with 6 bases between them. Germline V gives CDR1 SQVTM, CDR2 ANQGSEA. CDR3 sequence (DNA): TGCAGCGTTGCCAGCCACGAGCAGTACTTC. Translated: CSVASHEQYF.

This clone was recorded at least ten times. The sample carries other DNA sequences with the same CDR3. The V and J genes are TRBV27 and TRBJ2-5; 7 positions agree with TRBD1. Germline V gives CDR1 MNHEY, CDR2 SMNVEV (reference sequence). V shed 3 bases, J shed 5 bases, and the junction held 9 bases outside the gene matches. The CDR3 spans 15 residues. CDR3 protein: CASSLGQLIGETQYF. Written as DNA, the CDR3 is TGTGCCAGCAGTTTGGGACAGCTTATAGGGGAGACCCAGTACTTC.

The chain carries TRBV6-1 and TRBJ1-1, with D unresolved. The V end lost 6 bases, the J end lost 3 bases, and 8 bases lay between the germline ends. The CDR3 totals 12 residues. Germline V gene lookup returns CDR1 MNHNS and CDR2 SASEGT. The CDR3 sequence: CASSLHDTEAFF. The CDR3 coding sequence is TGTGCCAGCAGCCTCCATGACACTGAAGCTTTCTTT.

V usage is TRBV7-6 and J usage is TRBJ2-1; 9 bases align to TRBD2. The CDR3 extends over 14 amino acids. The V gene's germline CDR1 is SGHVS and CDR2 FNYEAQ. With 4 bases clipped from V and 9 bases from J, the junction kept 7 bases outside the gene matches. The CDR3 here is CASSSLAGASEQFF. The CDR3 DNA reads TGTGCCAGCAGCTCCTTAGCGGGAGCCAGTGAGCAGTTCTTC. Combining the CDR3 with reference TRBV7-6 and TRBJ2-1 gives the whole variable domain GAGVSQSPRYKVTKRGQDVALRCDPISGHVSLYWYRQALGQGPEFLTYFNYEAQQDKSGLPNDRFSAERPEGSISTLTIQRTEQRDSAMYRCASSSLAGASEQFFGPGTRLTVL.

The V call is TRBV5-1, the J call TRBJ2-2, with D hard to call. The germline gives CDR1 SGHRS, CDR2 YFSETQ. The V gene lost 0 bases and the J gene lost 2 bases, with 8 bases spanning the gap. There are 15 residues in the CDR3. CDR3 bases: TGCGCCAGCAGCTTGGATTTCCTAAACACCGGGGAGCTGTTTTTT. Protein product: CASSLDFLNTGELFF. Full variable domain (missing parts from reference TRBV5-1 and TRBJ2-2): KAGVTQTPRYLIKTRGQQVTLSCSPISGHRSVSWYQQTPGQGLQFLFEYFSETQRNKGNFPGRFSGRQFSNSRSEMNVSTLELGDSALYLCASSLDFLNTGELFFGEGSRLTVL.

The rearrangement uses TRBV5-1 and TRBJ2-2; D call uncertain. Trimming cost V 3 bases and J 6 bases, with 12 bases left between them. In germline, CDR1 is SGHRS, CDR2 YFSETQ. The CDR3 length is 14 residues. The CDR3 is CASSSDATPGELFF. In nucleotides, the CDR3 is TGCGCCAGCAGCTCGGACGCCACCCCCGGGGAGCTGTTTTTT.

J is TRBJ2-7 and V is TRBV30, with D possibly matching TRBD2 (5 bases). The ends were cut back, 5 bases at V and 2 bases at J, with 13 bases in the middle. This CDR3 has 13 residues. Germline CDR1 GTSNPN, CDR2 SVGIG (reference sequence). CDR3 protein: CAWGLERTYEQYF. The CDR3 DNA is TGTGCCTGGGGCCTGGAGCGGACCTACGAGCAGTACTTC.

This clone has just a few counts. The CDR3 loop reads CASSFEGSGQPQHF. The CDR3 bases are TGTGCCAGCAGCTTTGAAGGGTCGGGCCAGCCCCAGCATTTT. The gene calls are TRBV7-9 and TRBJ1-5; D unresolved. CDR3 length: 14 amino acids. Germline V lookup: CDR1 SEHNR, CDR2 FQNEAQ (reference sequence). The V end was cut by 3 bases, the J end by 7 bases, with 13 bases between.

The chain has TRBV4-3 and TRBJ2-7; TRBD1 aligns across 12 bases. The DNA end is more similar to TRBJ2-5, so the J call may be wrong. In germline, CDR1 is LGHNA, CDR2 YSLEER. This CDR3 has 15 residues. The CDR3 here is CASSQGQGAQETQYF. In nucleotides, the CDR3 is TGCGCCAGCAGCCAGGGACAGGGGGCCCAAGAGACCCAGTACTTC.

The V call is TRBV7-9, the J call TRBJ1-1; no clear D gene. There are 15 residues in the CDR3. Germline CDR1 and CDR2: SEHNR and FQNEAQ (reference sequence). V lost 7 bases and J lost 0, with 15 bases in between. The CDR3 loop is CASTRYQRLNTEAFF. The CDR3 DNA is TGTGCCAGCACCAGATACCAGAGACTGAACACTGAAGCTTTCTTT.

CDR3 DNA sequence: TGTGCCAGCAGCTCAAGACTGACAGGGGTGAGGGAGACCCAGTACTTC. Translated: CASSSRLTGVRETQYF. J is TRBJ2-5 and V is TRBV7-9; 8 nucleotides line up with TRBD1. V lost 4 bases to trimming and J lost 5 bases; unmatched junction nucleotides: 12. Germline V lookup: CDR1 SEHNR, CDR2 FQNEAQ (reference sequence). The CDR3 length is 16 residues.

This clone was recorded only once. A read error is likely here: a far larger clone is one base away. V is TRBV30 and J is TRBJ2-5; a possible D gene is TRBD2 (6 bases). CDR1 is GTSNPN and CDR2 is SVGIG in the germline V gene (reference sequence). This CDR3 spans 13 amino acids. CDR3 residues: CAWSHGSRETQHF. DNA for the CDR3: TGTGCCTGGAGTCACGGCAGTCGGGAGACCCAGCACTTC.

The chain employs TRBV18 and TRBJ1-2, with D uncertain. Per germline, CDR1 KGHSH and CDR2 LQKENI. Trimming pared 0 bases from V and 0 bases from J, leaving 17 bases between. This CDR3 comprises 18 residues. CDR3 DNA: TGTGCCAGCTCACCACCTGGGGTACGCTACACTACTAACTATGGCTACACCTTC. Protein sequence: CASSPPGVRYTTNYGYTF.

This rearrangement joins TRBV5-1 to TRBJ2-7; tentatively, D is TRBD2 (6 bases). Germline CDR1 reads SGHRS; CDR2 reads YFSETQ. V lost 2 bases and J 5 bases, leaving 20 bases between the germline ends. The CDR3 spans 16 residues. The CDR3 sequence: CASSFNSGTQVNEQYF. CDR3 DNA sequence: TGCGCCAGCAGCTTTAATAGCGGAACTCAGGTAAACGAGCAGTACTTC. Filled out from reference TRBV5-1 and TRBJ2-7, the complete variable domain reads KAGVTQTPRYLIKTRGQQVTLSCSPISGHRSVSWYQQTPGQGLQFLFEYFSETQRNKGNFPGRFSGRQFSNSRSEMNVSTLELGDSALYLCASSFNSGTQVNEQYFGPGTRLTVT.